This T cell receptor beta chain was observed in a study of T cells in Graves' hyperthyroidism and ophthalmopathy. This CDR3 is 19 amino acids long. The V gene's germline CDR1 is MNHEY and CDR2 SVGEGT. J was trimmed by 6 bases and V by 9 bases; bases with no gene match: 26. This clonotype was counted a single time. The TCR beta CDR3 regions underwent amplification using RNA transcripts as the source. A first-round RT-PCR of the TCR CDR3 used the HTBI primer set. TCRdb called the multiplex PCR reads again in MiXCR, with one record for every CDR3 protein. The repertoire consists of about 640,000 distinct CDR3 sequences, with roughly 46% occurring once and the leading ten covering 7% to 7.5%.

The chain employs TRBV6-2 or TRBV6-3 and TRBJ2-5, with 9 bases identical to TRBD2. This receptor was taken from an adult man with Graves' disease, either hyperthyroidism or ophthalmopathy (not recorded which). The sample consisted of peripheral blood or thyroid tissue (not recorded which). The CDR3 reads CASSPREGSSGKGRKTQYF. The CDR3, as DNA: TGTGCCAGTAGCCCAAGGGAGGGCTCTAGCGGGAAGGGTCGGAAGACCCAGTACTTC.